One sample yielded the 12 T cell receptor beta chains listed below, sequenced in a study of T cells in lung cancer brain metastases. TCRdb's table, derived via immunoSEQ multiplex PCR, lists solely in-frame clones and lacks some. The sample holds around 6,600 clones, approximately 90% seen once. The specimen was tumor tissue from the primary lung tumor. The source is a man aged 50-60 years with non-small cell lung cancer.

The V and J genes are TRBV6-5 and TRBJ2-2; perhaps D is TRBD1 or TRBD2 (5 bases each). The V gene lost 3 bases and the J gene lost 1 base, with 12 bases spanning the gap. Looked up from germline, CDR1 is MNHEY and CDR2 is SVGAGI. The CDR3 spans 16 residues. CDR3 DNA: TGTGCCAGCAGTTATTCGATGGGGGAGAACACCGGGGAGCTGTTTTTT. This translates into CASSYSMGENTGELFF.

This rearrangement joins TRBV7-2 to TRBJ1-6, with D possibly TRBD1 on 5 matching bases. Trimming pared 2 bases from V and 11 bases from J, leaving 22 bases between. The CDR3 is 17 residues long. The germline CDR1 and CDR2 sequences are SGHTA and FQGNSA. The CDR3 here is CASSLSGGGAGRPPLHF. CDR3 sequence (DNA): TGTGCCAGCAGCTTATCGGGCGGCGGGGCAGGGAGGCCACCCCTCCACTTT.

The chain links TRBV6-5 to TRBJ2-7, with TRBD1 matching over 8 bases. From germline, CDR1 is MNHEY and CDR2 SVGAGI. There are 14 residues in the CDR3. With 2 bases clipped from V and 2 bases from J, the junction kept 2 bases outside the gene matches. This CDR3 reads CASSYQQGAYEQYF. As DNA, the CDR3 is TGTGCCAGCAGTTACCAACAGGGGGCCTACGAGCAGTACTTC.

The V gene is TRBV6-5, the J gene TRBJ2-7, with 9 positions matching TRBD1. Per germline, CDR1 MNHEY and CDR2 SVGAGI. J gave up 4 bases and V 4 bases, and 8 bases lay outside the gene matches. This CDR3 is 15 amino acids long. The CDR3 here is CASSSPGQGLYEQYF. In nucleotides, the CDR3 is TGTGCCAGCAGTTCGCCGGGACAGGGTCTTTACGAGCAGTACTTC.

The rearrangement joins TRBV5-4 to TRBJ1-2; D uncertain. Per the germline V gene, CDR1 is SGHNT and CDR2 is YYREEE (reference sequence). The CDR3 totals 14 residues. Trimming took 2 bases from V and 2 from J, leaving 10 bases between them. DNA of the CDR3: TGTGCCAGCAGCTTTTTCCTACAGAACTATGGCTACACCTTC. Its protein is CASSFFLQNYGYTF.

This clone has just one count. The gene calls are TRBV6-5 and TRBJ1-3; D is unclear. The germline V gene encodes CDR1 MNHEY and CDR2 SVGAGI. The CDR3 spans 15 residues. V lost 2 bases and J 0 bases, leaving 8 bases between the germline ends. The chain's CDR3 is CASSYASRSGNTIYF. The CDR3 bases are TGTGCCAGCAGTTACGCCTCACGCTCTGGAAACACCATATATTTT.

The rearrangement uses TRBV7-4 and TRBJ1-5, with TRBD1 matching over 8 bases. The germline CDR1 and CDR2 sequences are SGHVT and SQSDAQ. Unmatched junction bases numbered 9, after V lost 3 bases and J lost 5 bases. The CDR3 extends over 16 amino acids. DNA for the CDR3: TGTGCCAGCAGCTTTTTCAGGGGGCGCACCCATCAGCCCCAGCATTTT. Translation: CASSFFRGRTHQPQHF.

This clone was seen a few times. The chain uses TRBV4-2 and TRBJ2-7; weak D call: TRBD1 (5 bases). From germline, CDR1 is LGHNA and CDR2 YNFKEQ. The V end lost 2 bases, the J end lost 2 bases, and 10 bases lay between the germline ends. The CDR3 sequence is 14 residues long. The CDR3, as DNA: TGTGCCAGCAGCCAAACGACAGAGACCTACGAGCAGTACTTC. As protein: CASSQTTETYEQYF.

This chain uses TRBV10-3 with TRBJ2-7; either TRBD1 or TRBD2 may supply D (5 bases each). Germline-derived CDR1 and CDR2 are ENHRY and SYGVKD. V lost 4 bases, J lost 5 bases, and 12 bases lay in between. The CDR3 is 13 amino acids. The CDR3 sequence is CAISGGQGNEQYF. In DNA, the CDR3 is TGTGCCATCAGTGGCGGGCAGGGTAACGAGCAGTACTTC.

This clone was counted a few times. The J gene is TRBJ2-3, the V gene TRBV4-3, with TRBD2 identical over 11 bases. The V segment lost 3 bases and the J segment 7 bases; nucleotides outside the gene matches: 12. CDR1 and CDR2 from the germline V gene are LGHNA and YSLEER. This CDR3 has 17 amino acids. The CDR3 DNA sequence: TGCGCCAGCAGCCAGGCAGTGGTTAGCGGGGGGGCAAATACGCAGTATTTT. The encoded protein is CASSQAVVSGGANTQYF.

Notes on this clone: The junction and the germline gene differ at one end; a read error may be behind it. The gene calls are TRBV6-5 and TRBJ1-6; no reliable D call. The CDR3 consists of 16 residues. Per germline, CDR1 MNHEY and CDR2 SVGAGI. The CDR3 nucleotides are TGTGCCAGCAGTTACTTGGGCAGCTCCTATAATTCACCCCTCCATTTT. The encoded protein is CASSYLGSSYNSPLHF.

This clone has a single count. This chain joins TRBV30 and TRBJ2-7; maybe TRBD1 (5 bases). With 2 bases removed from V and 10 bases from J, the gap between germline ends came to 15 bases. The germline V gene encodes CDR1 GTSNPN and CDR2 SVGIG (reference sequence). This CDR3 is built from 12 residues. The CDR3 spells CAWSYQRQFQYF. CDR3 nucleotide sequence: TGTGCCTGGAGTTACCAACGACAGTTCCAGTACTTC. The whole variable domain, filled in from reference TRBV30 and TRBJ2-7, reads SQTIHQWPATLVQPVGSPLSLECTVEGTSNPNLYWYRQAAGRGLQLLFYSVGIGQISSEVPQNLSASRPQDRQFILSSKKLLLSDSGFYLCAWSYQRQFQYFGPGTRLTVT.